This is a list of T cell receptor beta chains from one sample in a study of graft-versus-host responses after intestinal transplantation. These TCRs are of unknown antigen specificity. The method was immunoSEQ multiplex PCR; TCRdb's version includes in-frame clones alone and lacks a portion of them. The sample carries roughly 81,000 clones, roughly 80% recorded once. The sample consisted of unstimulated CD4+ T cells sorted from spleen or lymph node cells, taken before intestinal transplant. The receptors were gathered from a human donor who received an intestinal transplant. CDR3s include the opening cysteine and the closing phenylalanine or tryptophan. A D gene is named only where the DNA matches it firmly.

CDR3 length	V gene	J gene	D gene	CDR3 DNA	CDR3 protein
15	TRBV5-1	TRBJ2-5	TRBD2	TGCGCCAGCAGCTTGATGGGCGGGGGACAAGAGACCCAGTACTTC	CASSLMGGGQETQYF
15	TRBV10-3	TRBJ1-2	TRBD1	TGTGCCATCAGTGAGTCGGGACAGGGGAACTATGGCTACACCTTC	CAISESGQGNYGYTF
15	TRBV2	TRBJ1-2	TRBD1	TGTGCCAGCAGTACCCTATTACAGGGGGCTAATGGCTACACCTTC	CASSTLLQGANGYTF
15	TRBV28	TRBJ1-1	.	TGTGCCAGCCTCCCACCACCAGGGGCGGGCACTGAAGCTTTCTTT	CASLPPPGAGTEAFF
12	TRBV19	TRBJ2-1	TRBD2	TGTGCCAGTAGTGGGACTAGCGGGGGGACGTTCTTC	CASSGTSGGTFF
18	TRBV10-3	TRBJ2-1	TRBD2	TGTGCCATCAGCCCGACTAGCGGGAGTACCGGCTCCTACAATGAGCAGTTCTTC	CAISPTSGSTGSYNEQFF
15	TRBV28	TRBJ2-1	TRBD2	TGTGCCAGCAGTTTAAGGGGCGGGAGGACCAATGAGCAGTTCTTC	CASSLRGGRTNEQFF
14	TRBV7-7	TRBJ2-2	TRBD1	TGTGCCAGCAGCTCATCGACAGGGCCCGGGGAGCTGTTTTTT	CASSSSTGPGELFF
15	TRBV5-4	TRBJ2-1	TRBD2	TGTGCCAGCAGCAGGGGGGGGACTAGGGGCGATGAGCAGTTCTTC	CASSRGGTRGDEQFF
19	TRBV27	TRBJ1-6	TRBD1	TGTGCCAGCAGTTCTCGACAGGGAATCATCGGGAGGGCGGATTCACCCCTCCACTTT	CASSSRQGIIGRADSPLHF
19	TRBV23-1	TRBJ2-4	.	TGCGCCAGCAGTCAGCCCCTCGCCGGCGTGGAAGGAGTCAAAAACATTCAGTACTTC	CASSQPLAGVEGVKNIQYF
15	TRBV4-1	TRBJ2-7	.	TGCGCCAGCAGCCAAGTGAGACAGAGCCTATACGAGCAGTACTTC	CASSQVRQSLYEQYF
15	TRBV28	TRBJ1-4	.	TGTGCCAGCGGAGAGGCCCGCACAACTAATGAAAAACTGTTTTTT	CASGEARTTNEKLFF